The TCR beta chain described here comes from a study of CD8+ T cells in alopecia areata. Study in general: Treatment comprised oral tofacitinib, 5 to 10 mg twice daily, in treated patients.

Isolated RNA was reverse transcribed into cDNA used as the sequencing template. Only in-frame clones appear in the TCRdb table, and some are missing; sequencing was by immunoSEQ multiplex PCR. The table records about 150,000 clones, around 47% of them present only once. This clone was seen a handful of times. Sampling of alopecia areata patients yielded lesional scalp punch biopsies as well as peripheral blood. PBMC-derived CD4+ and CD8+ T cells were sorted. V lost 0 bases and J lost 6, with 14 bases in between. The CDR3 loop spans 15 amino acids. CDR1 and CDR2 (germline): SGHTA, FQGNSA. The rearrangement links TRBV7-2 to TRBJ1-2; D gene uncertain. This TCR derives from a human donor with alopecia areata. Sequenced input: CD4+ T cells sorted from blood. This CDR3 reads CASSLAGLEYHGYTF. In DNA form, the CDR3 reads TGTGCCAGCAGCTTAGCGGGGTTGGAATACCATGGCTACACCTTC.